This T cell receptor (beta chain) was captured in a study of blood T cells in healthy people across ages. Study-wide results and caveats: Unsorted PBMC material precluded a definitive naive versus antigen-experienced comparison.

About this clonotype: Its antigen remains unknown.

Sample-barcoded 5' priming and a J-beta primer mix drove a second PCR of about 6 to 12 cycles. TCRdb recomputed calls from the 5' RACE reads with MiXCR, one row per CDR3 protein. The sample includes 850,000 to 1,000,000 distinct CDR3 sequences, approximately 49% seen only once; the top ten take roughly 13%. Sequencing was done on a sample of blood. The TCR was taken from a man under 40 in good health.

DNA for the CDR3: TGCGCCAGCAGCTTGGGACGGCAGGTCTACAATGAGCAGTTCTTC. Its translation: CASSLGRQVYNEQFF. The chain is built from TRBV5-1 and TRBJ2-1; D remains ambiguous. The CDR3 contains 15 residues. Germline V gene lookup returns CDR1 SGHRS and CDR2 YFSETQ. Trimming stripped 0 bases from V and 3 bases from J, with 10 bases between.